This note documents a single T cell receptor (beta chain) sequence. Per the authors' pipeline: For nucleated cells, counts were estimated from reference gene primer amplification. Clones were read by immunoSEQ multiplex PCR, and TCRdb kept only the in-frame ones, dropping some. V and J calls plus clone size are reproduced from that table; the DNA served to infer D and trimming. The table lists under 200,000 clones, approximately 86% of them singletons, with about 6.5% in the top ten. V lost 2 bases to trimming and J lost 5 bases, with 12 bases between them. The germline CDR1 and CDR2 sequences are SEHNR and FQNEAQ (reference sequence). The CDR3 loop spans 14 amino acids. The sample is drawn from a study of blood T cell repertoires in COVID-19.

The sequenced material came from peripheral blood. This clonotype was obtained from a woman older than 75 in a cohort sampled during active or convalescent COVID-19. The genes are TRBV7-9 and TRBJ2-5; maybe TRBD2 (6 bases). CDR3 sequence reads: CASSLSGSGETQYF. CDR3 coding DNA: TGTGCCAGCAGCTTATCTGGCAGCGGGGAGACCCAGTACTTC.